The 9 T cell receptor beta chains in this list originate from one sample, sequenced in a study of control samples from healthy donors and cancer patients. Method: immunoSEQ multiplex PCR; TCRdb's copy keeps in-frame clones and lacks some. The data show about 79,000 clones, with 93% seen just once and over 0.95% held by the top ten. Sequenced: PBMCs. The receptors were gathered from a woman aged 40 to 55 with lung cancer.

About this clone itself: An end of the junction differs from the germline gene, which may be a read error. The gene calls are TRBV7-7 and TRBJ2-1, with D maybe TRBD1 (6 bases). The CDR3 has 15 residues. Per the germline V gene, CDR1 is SSHAT and CDR2 is FNYEAQ (reference sequence). The CDR3 DNA is TGTGCTAGCAGCTTTGGGACACTTCCTTACAATGAGCAGTTCTTC. It is translated as CASSFGTLPYNEQFF.

The rearrangement links TRBV3-1 (or the pseudogene TRBV3-2) to TRBJ2-2; D not certain. CDR3 length: 12 amino acids. V lost 1 base and J lost 4, with 1 base in between. Germline CDR1 and CDR2: LGHDT and YNNKEL (reference sequence). CDR3 nucleotides: TGTGCCAGCAGCCAAGTCACCGGGGAGCTGTTTTTT. As protein: CASSQVTGELFF.

V is TRBV11-2 and J is TRBJ1-1, with D possibly TRBD1 on 6 matching bases. V was trimmed by 5 bases and J by 4 bases, leaving 17 bases between them. In germline, CDR1 is SGHAT, CDR2 FQNNGV. This CDR3 has 15 amino acids. CDR3 sequence: CASSPLDRWATEAFF. CDR3 coding DNA: TGTGCCAGCAGCCCACTTGACAGGTGGGCCACTGAAGCTTTCTTT. The variable domain in full, completed from reference TRBV11-2 and TRBJ1-1, reads EAGVAQSPRYKIIEKRQSVAFWCNPISGHATLYWYQQILGQGPKLLIQFQNNGVVDDSQLPKDRFSAERLKGVDSTLKIQPAKLEDSAVYLCASSPLDRWATEAFFGQGTRLTVV.

The chain uses TRBV11-2 and TRBJ2-5, with D unclear. The V end lost 1 base, the J end lost 6 bases, and 3 bases lay between the germline ends. This CDR3 is 11 amino acids long. Germline CDR1 and CDR2: SGHAT and FQNNGV. CDR3 region: CASSLVKTQYF. The CDR3 region has the DNA TGTGCCAGCAGCTTAGTAAAGACCCAGTACTTC. The complete variable domain, with remaining parts taken from reference TRBV11-2 and TRBJ2-5, reads EAGVAQSPRYKIIEKRQSVAFWCNPISGHATLYWYQQILGQGPKLLIQFQNNGVVDDSQLPKDRFSAERLKGVDSTLKIQPAKLEDSAVYLCASSLVKTQYFGPGTRLLVL.

This chain joins TRBV6-6 and TRBJ2-6; D uncertain. This CDR3 has 18 residues. Per germline, CDR1 MNHNY and CDR2 SVGAGI (reference sequence). With 5 bases removed from V and 0 bases from J, the gap between germline ends came to 17 bases. The CDR3 is CASSQPNVLDSGANVLTF. CDR3 in DNA: TGTGCCAGCAGTCAGCCGAACGTCCTAGACTCTGGGGCCAACGTCCTGACTTTC.

The chain couples TRBV7-9 to TRBJ2-7, with D hard to call. The germline V gene has CDR1 SEHNR and CDR2 FQNEAQ (reference sequence). Trimming stripped 5 bases from V and 4 bases from J, with 18 bases between. This CDR3 spans 15 amino acids. The CDR3 nucleotides read TGTGCCAGCAGCGGGCCCACTGGCGGCCTTTACGAGCAGTACTTC. Residues: CASSGPTGGLYEQYF.

This clone was observed a handful of times. The genes are TRBV11-3 and TRBJ1-1; no clear D. This CDR3 has 13 amino acids. Trimming removed 1 base at V and 4 bases at J, with 7 bases between. The germline V gene has CDR1 SGHNT and CDR2 YENEEA. CDR3 in amino acids: CASSLVGSTEAFF. The DNA of the CDR3 is TGTGCCAGCAGCTTAGTGGGGAGCACTGAAGCTTTCTTT.

V gene TRBV6-5 combines with J gene TRBJ2-7; 9 bases fit TRBD1. There are 13 residues in the CDR3. CDR1 is MNHEY and CDR2 is SVGAGI in the germline V gene. V was clipped by 6 bases and J by 2 bases; unmatched bases: 2. CDR3 in amino acids: CASRGQGAYEQYF. The CDR3 DNA sequence: TGTGCCAGCAGGGGACAGGGAGCCTACGAGCAGTACTTC.

This chain connects TRBV30 to TRBJ1-2; 8 bases map to TRBD1. The CDR3 length is 13 residues. The trim removed 3 bases at V and 4 bases at J, leaving 4 bases unmatched. Germline CDR1 is GTSNPN and CDR2 is SVGIG (reference sequence). The CDR3 loop is CAWSEDRVYGYTF. The DNA of the CDR3 is TGTGCCTGGAGCGAGGACAGGGTCTATGGCTACACCTTC. The variable domain in full, with the rest retrieved from reference TRBV30 and TRBJ1-2, is SQTIHQWPATLVQPVGSPLSLECTVEGTSNPNLYWYRQAAGRGLQLLFYSVGIGQISSEVPQNLSASRPQDRQFILSSKKLLLSDSGFYLCAWSEDRVYGYTFGSGTRLTVV.